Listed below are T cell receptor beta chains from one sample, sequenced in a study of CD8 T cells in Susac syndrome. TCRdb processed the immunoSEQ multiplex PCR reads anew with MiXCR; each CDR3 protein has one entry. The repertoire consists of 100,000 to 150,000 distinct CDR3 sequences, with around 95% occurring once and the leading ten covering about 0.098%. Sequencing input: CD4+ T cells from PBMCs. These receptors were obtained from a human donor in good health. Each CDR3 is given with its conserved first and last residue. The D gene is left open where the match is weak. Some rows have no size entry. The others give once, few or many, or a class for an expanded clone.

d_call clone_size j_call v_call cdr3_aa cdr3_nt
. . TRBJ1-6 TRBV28 CASRIQLGGSYNSPLHF TGTGCCAGCAGAATCCAACTGGGGGGATCCTATAATTCACCCCTCCACTTT
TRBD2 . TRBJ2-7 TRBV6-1 CASRSTVLAVDNYEQYF TGTGCCAGCAGATCTACGGTACTAGCGGTTGATAACTACGAGCAGTACTTC
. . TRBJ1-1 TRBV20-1 CSARDGPVNTEAFF TGCAGTGCTAGAGATGGGCCGGTGAACACTGAAGCTTTCTTT
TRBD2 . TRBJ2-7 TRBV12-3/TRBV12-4 CASRASGRSYEQYF TGTGCCAGCAGGGCTAGCGGGAGGTCCTACGAGCAGTACTTC
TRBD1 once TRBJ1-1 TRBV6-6 CASSNRQGSATEAFF TGTGCCAGCAGCAACCGACAGGGATCGGCCACTGAAGCTTTCTTT
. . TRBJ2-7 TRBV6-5 CASSSFDGYEQYF TGTGCCAGCAGTTCCTTTGATGGTTACGAGCAGTACTTC
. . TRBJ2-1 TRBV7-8 CASSLPERTDSSYNEQFF TGTGCCAGCAGCTTGCCCGAACGGACGGATAGCTCCTACAATGAGCAGTTCTTC
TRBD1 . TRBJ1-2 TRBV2 CASTRQGNYGYTF TGTGCCAGCACCCGACAGGGAAACTATGGCTACACCTTC
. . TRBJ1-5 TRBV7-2 CASSLARGYMSNQPQHF TGTGCCAGCAGCTTAGCGAGAGGTTATATGAGCAATCAGCCCCAGCATTTT
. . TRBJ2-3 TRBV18 CASSPQGGTDTQYF TGTGCCAGCTCACCACAGGGAGGCACAGATACGCAGTATTTT
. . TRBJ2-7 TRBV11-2 CASSPDPPYEQYF TGTGCCAGCAGCCCCGATCCCCCCTACGAGCAGTACTTC
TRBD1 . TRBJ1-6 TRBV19 CASTSGQGLASPLHF TGTGCCAGTACCTCCGGACAGGGTTTAGCCTCACCCCTCCACTTT
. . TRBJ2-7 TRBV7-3 CASSSSAGTYEQYF TGTGCCAGCAGCTCAAGCGCAGGAACCTACGAGCAGTACTTC
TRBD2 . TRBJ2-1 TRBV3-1 CASSQLSGRGALNEQFF TGTGCCAGCAGCCAGCTTAGCGGGAGGGGGGCCCTCAATGAGCAGTTCTTC
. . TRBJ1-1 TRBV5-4 CATMTLTNTEAFF TGTGCCACCATGACGTTAACTAACACTGAAGCTTTCTTT
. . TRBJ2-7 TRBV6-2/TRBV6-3 CASSWEGPSYEQYF TGTGCCAGCAGTTGGGAAGGTCCTTCCTACGAGCAGTACTTC
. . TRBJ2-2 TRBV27 CASSLSEGSGELFF TGTGCCAGCAGTTTATCGGAGGGTTCCGGGGAGCTGTTTTTT
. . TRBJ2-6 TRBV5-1 CASKDMRSGANVLTF TGCGCCAGCAAGGATATGAGGTCCGGGGCCAACGTCCTGACTTTC
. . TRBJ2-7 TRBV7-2 CASSLLGRLETYEQYF TGTGCCAGCAGCTTACTGGGGCGACTAGAAACCTACGAGCAGTACTTC
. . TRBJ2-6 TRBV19 CASNSGANVLTF TGTGCCAGTAATTCCGGGGCCAACGTCCTGACTTTC
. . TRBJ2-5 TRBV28 CASSEGTLETQYF TGTGCCAGCAGCGAAGGGACCTTAGAGACCCAGTACTTC
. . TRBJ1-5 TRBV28 CASSPPPLRDQPQHF TGTGCCAGCAGTCCCCCGCCCCTGAGGGATCAGCCCCAGCATTTT
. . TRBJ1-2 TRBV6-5 CASSYSGPLGALGYTF TGTGCCAGCAGTTACTCCGGGCCGCTGGGAGCGTTGGGCTACACCTTC
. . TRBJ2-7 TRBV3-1 CASSLDLSSYEQYF TGTGCCAGCAGCCTCGACCTCAGCTCCTACGAGCAGTACTTC
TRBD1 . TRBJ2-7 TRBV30 CAWSDWTGTHEQYF TGTGCCTGGAGTGACTGGACAGGGACCCACGAGCAGTACTTC
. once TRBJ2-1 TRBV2 CASSVTGINEQFF TGTGCCAGCAGTGTTACTGGCATCAATGAGCAGTTCTTC
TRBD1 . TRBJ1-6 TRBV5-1 CASSPGQGLAPLHF TGCGCCAGCAGCCCGGGACAGGGTTTGGCACCCCTCCACTTT
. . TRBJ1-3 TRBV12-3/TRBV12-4 CASSYRARKNTIYF TGTGCCAGCAGTTATAGGGCCAGAAAAAACACCATATATTTT
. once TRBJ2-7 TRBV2 CASRVDSSYEQYF TGTGCCAGCCGAGTGGACAGCTCCTACGAGCAGTACTTC
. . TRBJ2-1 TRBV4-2 CASSQDERRANEQFF TGTGCCAGCAGCCAAGATGAGCGAAGAGCCAATGAGCAGTTCTTC
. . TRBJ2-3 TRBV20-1 CSARPGGSTDTQYF TGCAGTGCTAGGCCGGGCGGGAGCACAGATACGCAGTATTTT
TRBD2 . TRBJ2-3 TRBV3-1 CASSHSGRGGDTQYF TGTGCCAGCAGCCATAGCGGGAGAGGAGGAGATACGCAGTATTTT
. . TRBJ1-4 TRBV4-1 CASSQDLGATNEKLFF TGCGCCAGCAGCCAAGATCTGGGGGCCACTAATGAAAAACTGTTTTTT
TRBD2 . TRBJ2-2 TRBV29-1 CSVGTSGTHTGELFF TGCAGCGTTGGGACTAGCGGAACCCATACCGGGGAGCTGTTTTTT
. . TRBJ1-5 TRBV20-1 CSARDPEFNQPQHF TGCAGTGCTAGAGATCCGGAATTCAATCAGCCCCAGCATTTT
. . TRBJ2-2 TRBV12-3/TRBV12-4 CASNVNTGELFF TGTGCCAGCAACGTGAACACCGGGGAGCTGTTTTTT
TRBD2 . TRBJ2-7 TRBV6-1 CASSTSGKSYEQYF TGTGCCAGCAGTACAAGCGGGAAGTCCTACGAGCAGTACTTC
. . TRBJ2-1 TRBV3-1 CASSQGDNEQFF TGTGCCAGCAGCCAAGGTGACAATGAGCAGTTCTTC
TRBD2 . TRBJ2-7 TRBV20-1 CSAILAGHSYEQYF TGCAGTGCTATATTAGCGGGGCACTCCTACGAGCAGTACTTC
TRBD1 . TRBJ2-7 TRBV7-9 CASSSAGGRNEQYF TGTGCCAGCAGCTCTGCAGGGGGTAGAAACGAGCAGTACTTC
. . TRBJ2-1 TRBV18 CASSPNLAAYNEQFF TGTGCCAGCTCCCCTAATCTGGCAGCTTACAATGAGCAGTTCTTC
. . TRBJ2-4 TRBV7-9 CASSPGPSHIAKNIQYF TGTGCCAGCAGCCCGGGACCATCCCATATAGCCAAAAACATTCAGTACTTC
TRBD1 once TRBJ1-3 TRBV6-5 CASSYAGTGAGNTIYF TGTGCCAGCAGTTACGCGGGGACAGGTGCCGGAAACACCATATATTTT
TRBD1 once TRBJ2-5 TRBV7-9 CASSFVTGEETQYF TGTGCCAGCAGCTTCGTAACAGGGGAAGAGACCCAGTACTTC
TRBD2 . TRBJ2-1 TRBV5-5 CASSLELAGYNEQFF TGTGCCAGCAGCTTGGAGCTAGCGGGGTACAATGAGCAGTTCTTC